Below, 21 T cell receptor beta chains from the same sample are listed, as sequenced in a study of shared clonotypes between healthy human individuals. This table comes from immunoSEQ multiplex PCR, and its TCRdb copy is limited to in-frame clones, with some not included. The data show 1,400,000 or so clones, with around 98.5% seen just once and around 0.38% held by the top ten. Sequenced sample: naive CD4+ T cells sorted from blood. Subset given: CD45RA+ positively selected. All receptors derive from a man between 25 and 39 years old in good health.

The chain carries TRBV5-1 and TRBJ2-7; D call uncertain. This CDR3 is built from 15 residues. V dropped 0 bases and J dropped 0 bases, with 10 bases sitting between them. The germline V gene encodes CDR1 SGHRS and CDR2 YFSETQ. CDR3 sequence reads: CASSLGESNSYEQYF. The CDR3 coding sequence is TGCGCCAGCAGCTTGGGGGAATCTAACTCCTACGAGCAGTACTTC.

This chain links TRBV7-9 with TRBJ2-7, with D perhaps being TRBD1 or TRBD2 (5 bases each). The V gene lost 3 bases and the J gene lost 6 bases, with 15 bases spanning the gap. Germline V CDR1 and CDR2: SEHNR, FQNEAQ (reference sequence). The CDR3 is made up of 14 amino acids. The CDR3 DNA is TGTGCCAGCAGCTTCGGGACCCCCGCCGCCGAGCAGTACTTC. Amino acid sequence: CASSFGTPAAEQYF. The whole variable domain, remainder taken from reference TRBV7-9 and TRBJ2-7, is DTGVSQNPRHKITKRGQNVTFRCDPISEHNRLYWYRQTLGQGPEFLTYFQNEAQLEKSRLLSDRFSAERPKGSFSTLEIQRTEQGDSAMYLCASSFGTPAAEQYFGPGTRLTVT.

The CDR3 here is CATSRELGNQETQYF. CDR3 DNA sequence: TGTGCCACCAGCAGAGAGCTAGGTAACCAAGAGACCCAGTACTTC. This sequence joins TRBV15 and TRBJ2-5; D gene uncertain. The ends were cut back, 0 bases at V and 0 bases at J, with 8 bases in the middle. The germline V gene has CDR1 LNHNV and CDR2 YYDKDF (reference sequence). This CDR3 has 15 amino acids.

Notes on this clone: Lacking the conserved final phenylalanine or tryptophan, this CDR3 likely reflects a read error. The DNA is omitted, as the CDR3 cannot be located on it reliably, and the CDR3 follows TCRdb's listing. The chain has TRBV6-1 and TRBJ1-5. Germline CDR1 reads MNHNS; CDR2 reads SASEGT. From its first to its last residue, the CDR3 has 10 amino acids. The CDR3 reads CASSYTTAPG.

J is TRBJ2-5 and V is TRBV6-5; maybe TRBD2 (6 bases). Trimming stripped 6 bases from V and 4 bases from J, with 12 bases between. The CDR3 runs to 13 residues. Germline lookup yields CDR1 MNHEY and CDR2 SVGAGI. The CDR3 loop is CASRRTISETQYF. The CDR3 region has the DNA TGTGCCAGCAGGAGGACTATATCAGAGACCCAGTACTTC.

The J gene is TRBJ2-3, the V gene TRBV10-3, with TRBD2 matching over 7 bases. Germline CDR1 ENHRY, CDR2 SYGVKD. Trimming at V came to 5 bases and at J to 0 bases, leaving 5 bases not matched to a gene. CDR3 length equals 15 residues. The CDR3 reads CAISPSGTSTDTQYF. The CDR3 nucleotides read TGTGCCATCAGTCCTAGCGGAACCAGCACAGATACGCAGTATTTT.

This clone was recorded once. Other DNA sequences in the same sample also yield this CDR3. V and J are TRBV18 and TRBJ1-2; tentative D call: TRBD1 (6 bases). Trimming removed 3 bases at V and 2 bases at J, with 7 bases between. The CDR3 has 13 amino acids. The V gene's germline CDR1 is KGHSH and CDR2 LQKENI. CDR3 region: CASSPDRNYGYTF. In DNA form, the CDR3 reads TGTGCCAGCTCACCCGACAGGAACTATGGCTACACCTTC.

The chain employs TRBV28 and TRBJ1-2; 7 positions match TRBD1. The J segment lost 6 bases and the V segment lost 3 bases, leaving 7 bases of the junction unmatched. Germline values: CDR1 MDHEN, CDR2 SYDVKM. This CDR3 region has 14 residues. The CDR3 reads CASSLFIGGDGYTF. CDR3 in DNA: TGTGCCAGCAGTTTGTTTATAGGGGGCGATGGCTACACCTTC.

The V and J genes are TRBV19 and TRBJ1-5, with D perhaps TRBD1 (6 bases). Trimming removed 4 bases at V and 0 bases at J, with 10 bases between. The CDR3 consists of 15 residues. Germline assignment: CDR1 LNHDA and CDR2 SQIVND (reference sequence). The CDR3: CASSTTGPSNQPQHF. DNA for the CDR3: TGTGCCAGTAGTACCACAGGGCCTAGCAATCAGCCCCAGCATTTT.

The chain carries TRBV25-1 and TRBJ1-5; tentative D call: TRBD1 (5 bases). Trimming cost V 0 bases and J 7 bases, with 19 bases left between them. Germline-derived CDR1 and CDR2 are MGHDK and SYGVNS. The length of the CDR3 is 17 residues. DNA of the CDR3: TGTGCCAGCAGTGAATATCGGCCCGAATCGGGGGGACAGCCCCAGCATTTT. Translated, it gives CASSEYRPESGGQPQHF.

This rearrangement joins TRBV5-4 to TRBJ2-1; D is uncertain. From germline, CDR1 is SGHNT and CDR2 YYREEE (reference sequence). Trimming shortened V by 0 bases and J by 0 bases, and 7 bases separated the two germline ends. The CDR3 consists of 15 residues. This CDR3 is CASSLDSTSYNEQFF. In DNA form, the CDR3 reads TGTGCCAGCAGCTTGGATAGTACCTCCTACAATGAGCAGTTCTTC.

The V and J genes are TRBV12-5 and TRBJ2-1, with D perhaps assigned TRBD1 or TRBD2 (5 bases each). The V end was cut by 3 bases, the J end by 5 bases, with 11 bases between. Germline V CDR1 and CDR2: LGHNT, FRNRAP. There are 14 residues in the CDR3. CDR3 in amino acids: CASGFRDVHNEQFF. The CDR3 DNA reads TGTGCTAGTGGTTTCCGGGACGTCCACAATGAGCAGTTCTTC.

This clone appeared once. The same CDR3 is also encoded by other DNA sequences in this sample. J is TRBJ2-5 and V is TRBV5-1; D is undetermined. V gave up 0 bases and J gave up 1 base, with 4 bases separating them. Germline V gives CDR1 SGHRS, CDR2 YFSETQ. The CDR3 runs 13 residues. The CDR3 DNA sequence: TGCGCCAGCAGCTTGGGTCCCCAAGAGACCCAGTACTTC. It translates to CASSLGPQETQYF. The whole variable domain, remainder taken from reference TRBV5-1 and TRBJ2-5, is KAGVTQTPRYLIKTRGQQVTLSCSPISGHRSVSWYQQTPGQGLQFLFEYFSETQRNKGNFPGRFSGRQFSNSRSEMNVSTLELGDSALYLCASSLGPQETQYFGPGTRLLVL.

The chain has TRBV5-4 and TRBJ2-5; possibly TRBD2 for D (6 bases). Germline CDR1 reads SGHNT; CDR2 reads YYREEE (reference sequence). V gave up 4 bases and J gave up 2 bases, with 12 bases separating them. The CDR3 has 14 amino acids. The CDR3 DNA reads TGTGCCAGCAGCCCTACGGCGGGGCAAGAGACCCAGTACTTC. Amino acid sequence: CASSPTAGQETQYF. The full variable domain, rest sourced from reference TRBV5-4 and TRBJ2-5, is ETGVTQSPTHLIKTRGQQVTLRCSSQSGHNTVSWYQQALGQGPQFIFQYYREEENGRGNFPPRFSGLQFPNYSSELNVNALELDDSALYLCASSPTAGQETQYFGPGTRLLVL.

The rearrangement links TRBV10-3 to TRBJ2-1, with 9 bases lining up with TRBD2. CDR1 is ENHRY, CDR2 SYGVKD, per germline. The CDR3 runs to 13 residues. The V gene end was trimmed by 6 bases and the J gene end by 6 bases; junction bases not matched to a gene: 3. Here the CDR3 DNA reads TGTGCCATCAGGGGGACTAGCTTCAATGAGCAGTTCTTC. It codes for CAIRGTSFNEQFF.

The rearrangement links TRBV9 to TRBJ2-3; 9 bases line up with TRBD1. CDR1 is SGDLS and CDR2 is YYNGEE in the germline V gene. J was trimmed by 3 bases and V by 4 bases; bases with no gene match: 9. This CDR3 is built from 16 residues. CDR3 coding DNA: TGTGCCAGCAGCTCATGGGACAGGGAAATGACAGATACGCAGTATTTT. It is translated as CASSSWDREMTDTQYF.

V usage is TRBV6-5 and J usage is TRBJ1-4; TRBD1 is a possible D gene (5 bases). V dropped 2 bases and J dropped 7 bases, with 11 bases sitting between them. From germline, CDR1 is MNHEY and CDR2 SVGAGI. The CDR3 has 14 amino acids. CDR3 residues: CASSYGGRAEKLFF. DNA of the CDR3: TGTGCCAGCAGTTACGGGGGGAGGGCTGAAAAACTGTTTTTT.

The chain uses TRBV6-5 and TRBJ1-4; D might be TRBD1 (5 bases). Germline loops: CDR1 MNHEY, CDR2 SVGAGI. The CDR3 is made up of 14 amino acids. Trimming shortened V by 2 bases and J by 11 bases, and 15 bases separated the two germline ends. CDR3 amino acids: CASSYGGGKGKLFF. The CDR3 nucleotides are TGTGCCAGCAGTTACGGTGGGGGGAAAGGGAAACTGTTTTTT.

The chain is built from TRBV5-1 and TRBJ1-1; 8 bases are shared with TRBD1. In germline, CDR1 is SGHRS, CDR2 YFSETQ. After removal of 4 bases from V and 1 base from J, the junction contained 6 bases not matched to a gene. CDR3 length equals 15 residues. In DNA, the CDR3 is TGCGCCAGCAGCGCCGACAGGGGTCGGAACACTGAAGCTTTCTTT. Encoded protein: CASSADRGRNTEAFF.

This chain joins TRBV9 and TRBJ2-1; D gene uncertain. Germline CDR1 reads SGDLS; CDR2 reads YYNGEE. Trimming pared 0 bases from V and 3 bases from J, leaving 7 bases between. The CDR3 extends over 14 amino acids. DNA of the CDR3: TGTGCCAGCAGCGTAGGACCGCACTACAATGAGCAGTTCTTC. Translation gives CASSVGPHYNEQFF.

V is TRBV9 and J is TRBJ2-1; D unresolved. Germline CDR1 SGDLS, CDR2 YYNGEE. The germline V and J ends were trimmed by 0 bases and 0 bases, with 10 bases remaining between them. This CDR3 spans 16 amino acids. The CDR3 DNA is TGTGCCAGCAGCGTAGGCTTTGGCTTCTCCTACAATGAGCAGTTCTTC. Protein product: CASSVGFGFSYNEQFF.